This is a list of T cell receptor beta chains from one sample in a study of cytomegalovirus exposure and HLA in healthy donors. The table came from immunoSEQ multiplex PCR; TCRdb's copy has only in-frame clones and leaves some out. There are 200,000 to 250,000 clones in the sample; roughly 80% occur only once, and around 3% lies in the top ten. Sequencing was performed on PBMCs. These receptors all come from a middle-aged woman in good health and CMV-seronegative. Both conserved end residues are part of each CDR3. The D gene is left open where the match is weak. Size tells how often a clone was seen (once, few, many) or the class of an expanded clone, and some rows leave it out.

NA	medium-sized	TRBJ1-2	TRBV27	CASSSLGQSSNYGYTF	TGTGCCAGCAGTTCCCTCGGACAGTCTTCTAACTATGGCTACACCTTC
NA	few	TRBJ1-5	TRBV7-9	CASSLGQSNQPQHF	TGTGCCAGCAGCTTAGGTCAGAGCAATCAGCCCCAGCATTTT
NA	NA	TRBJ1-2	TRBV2	CASRGTRRTIYGYTF	TGTGCCAGCAGGGGGACTAGAAGGACCATCTATGGCTACACCTTC
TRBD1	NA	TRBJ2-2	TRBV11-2	CASSLPTGGSSTGELFF	TGTGCCAGCAGCCTACCCACAGGGGGGTCGAGTACCGGGGAGCTGTTTTTT
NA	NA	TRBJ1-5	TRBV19	CASSELRGNQPQHF	TGTGCCAGTAGCGAACTTAGGGGAAATCAGCCCCAGCATTTT
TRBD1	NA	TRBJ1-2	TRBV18	CASSSSRGHTGGYTF	TGTGCCAGCTCGTCCTCGAGGGGGCACACCGGTGGCTACACCTTC
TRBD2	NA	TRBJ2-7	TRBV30	CAWSVRSGASGSGEQYF	TGTGCCTGGAGTGTTAGGTCCGGTGCGAGCGGGAGTGGGGAGCAGTACTTC
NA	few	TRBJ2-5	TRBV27	CASSLQGIRETQYF	TGTGCCAGCAGTTTACAGGGTATCCGAGAGACCCAGTACTTC
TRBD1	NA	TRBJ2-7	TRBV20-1	CSAGTGREQYF	TGCAGTGCTGGGACAGGGAGAGAGCAGTACTTC
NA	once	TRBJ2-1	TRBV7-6	CASSLEPSSYNEQFF	TGTGCCAGCAGCTTAGAGCCCTCCTCCTACAATGAGCAGTTCTTC
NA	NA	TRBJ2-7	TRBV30	CAWSQGTGIDEQYF	TGTGCCTGGAGTCAAGGGACTGGGATCGACGAGCAGTACTTC
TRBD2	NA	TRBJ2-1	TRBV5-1	CASSLGASGTSNEQFF	TGCGCCAGCAGCTTGGGCGCTAGCGGGACCTCCAATGAGCAGTTCTTC
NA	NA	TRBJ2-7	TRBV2	CASSPDQRSEQYF	TGTGCCAGCAGCCCTGACCAGCGAAGCGAGCAGTACTTC
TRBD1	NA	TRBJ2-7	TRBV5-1	CASSSGMGQVAYEQYF	TGCGCCAGCAGCTCGGGAATGGGACAGGTGGCCTACGAGCAGTACTTC
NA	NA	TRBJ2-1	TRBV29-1	CSVDITVYEQFF	TGCAGCGTTGATATTACAGTCTATGAGCAGTTCTTC